This TCR beta chain came from a study of T cell repertoires in cytomegalovirus infection (dated by TCRdb to between 2018 and 2021). About the full investigation: Because public TCR beta signatures pointed to carriage of CMV infection together with the matching HLA type, the HLA type of each donor mattered for the analysis. Beyond this particular receptor, the publication reports: The ex vivo response was dominated by HLA-C-restricted CMV-specific TCR beta clonotypes, which also provided the single most frequent clonotype in two of eight donors. Carriers of CMV infection plus the relevant HLA type were discriminated by the cumulative frequency of public TCR beta family members in the study cohort and in an independent roughly 400-donor cohort.

In its sample, this clonotype was seen many times. Its antigen specificity is not known. Qualities for individual bases were not recorded, and no much larger clone is one base off. V is cut by 6 bases and J by 5 bases, and the space between the germline ends is 10 bases. The CDR3 contains 13 residues, cysteine and phenylalanine counted. Just CDR3 DNA is preserved here, 39 bases in frame from base 1. CDR1 MNHNY and CDR2 SVGAGI were looked up in the germline V gene (reference sequence). The sample was run on an Illumina HiSeq 1500. The public reads were quality trimmed at Q25 with fastp and then assembled into clones with MiXCR by TCRdb, keeping productive beta chains. A single entry per CDR3 protein holds the most common genes and DNA from its merged rows. The sample has more than 200,000 distinct CDR3 sequences on record, roughly 9% of them singletons. About 15% of the sample is taken by the ten largest.

Sequenced material: PBMCs. This sequence uses TRBV6-6 and TRBJ1-4, with the D gene not confidently named. The clonotype originates from a human donor in good health (CMV status not recorded). Some clones in this sample may be carry-over from other donors' samples. CDR3 reads: CASSRRSNEKLFF. The nucleotide sequence reads as follows: TGTGCCAGCAGCAGGAGGTCAAATGAAAAACTGTTTTTT.